This entry concerns a single TCR beta chain. Its antigen is still unknown. Germline V gene data show CDR1 as MNHEY and CDR2 as SMNVEV (reference sequence). J was trimmed by 4 bases and V by 6 bases; bases with no gene match: 13. The CDR3 has 16 amino acids. The authors prepared the TCRbeta library with unique molecular identifiers. In TCRdb, the PCR reads were re-called with MiXCR into one record per CDR3 protein. Among about 90,000 distinct CDR3 sequences, roughly a sixth were seen once, and the ten largest hold roughly a fifth. The data originate from a study of T-cell reconstitution after alpha-beta-depleted transplantation in children. Notes on the study in general: T-cell counts and diversity at one year following transplant were attributed mainly to newly produced T cells. Recipient T cells and thymic progenitors that survived were the source of the high TCRbeta diversity seen at day 60 in some patients. Reportedly, alpha-beta T cells present about two months post-transplant originated from several hundred expanded clones of graft origin.

Sequenced material: PBMCs, mostly from graft donor cells, taken 180 days after TCRalphabeta/CD19-depleted stem cell transplant. The rearrangement uses TRBV27 and TRBJ2-5; 8 nucleotides agree with TRBD1. The sequence was obtained from a male patient under 10 years old who had a stem cell transplant for acute lymphoblastic leukemia, so the T cells may come from the graft donor. CDR3 DNA sequence: TGTGCCAGCAGCCCCTTGAGGACAGGGAAACGAGAGACCCAGTACTTC. Amino acids: CASSPLRTGKRETQYF.